This T cell receptor (beta chain) was obtained from a study of early stage breast cancer tumors. Overall study results and limits: Bulk DNA sequencing of unsorted cells missed chain pairing and markers.

With regard to this clone: Its antigen is not identified.

This CDR3 contains 12 residues. Germline values: CDR1 SGHTS, CDR2 YDEGEE. The V end was cut by 4 bases, the J end by 8 bases, with 12 bases between. TCRdb's copy holds only in-frame clones and misses some; the assay was immunoSEQ multiplex PCR. Of 9,500 to 10,000 clones in the sample, 60% to 65% are singletons; the top ten hold 12%. This TCR was recovered from a person aged 55 to 70 with breast cancer. The chain uses TRBV5-8 and TRBJ1-2; no firm D call. Sample: breast tumor tissue. The CDR3 bases are TGTGCCAGCAGCACGGACGGGCCCGGCTACACCTTC. This translates into CASSTDGPGYTF.